Listed here are 3 T cell receptor beta chains from one sample, sequenced in a study of T cell responses to AZD1222 COVID-19 vaccine. Method: immunoSEQ multiplex PCR; TCRdb's copy keeps in-frame clones and lacks some. The data contain around 130,000 clones, about 89% of them singletons. Sequences were derived from peripheral blood, sampled on day 0 of AZD1222 vaccination. The receptor set was obtained from an adult in good health.

The chain joins TRBV6-1 to TRBJ2-4; D not resolved. This CDR3 region has 12 residues. Trimming removed 3 bases at V and 10 bases at J, with 10 bases between. CDR1 MNHNS and CDR2 SASEGT come from the germline V gene. As DNA, the CDR3 is TGTGCCAGCAGTGACCCGACGGGTATTCAGTACTTC. Protein product: CASSDPTGIQYF.

The rearrangement joins TRBV27 to TRBJ1-6, with 8 bases lining up with TRBD1. From germline, CDR1 is MNHEY and CDR2 SMNVEV (reference sequence). The CDR3 runs 14 residues. Unmatched junction bases numbered 5, after V lost 4 bases and J lost 9 bases. The CDR3 nucleotides are TGTGCCAGCAGTTCGGGGACAGGCAGTTCACCCCTCCACTTT. Amino acids: CASSSGTGSSPLHF.

This clone was detected once. V usage is TRBV11-2 and J usage is TRBJ1-2; the D is unclear. CDR1 and CDR2 from the germline V gene are SGHAT and FQNNGV. The CDR3 consists of 14 residues. V lost 6 bases and J lost 4, with 15 bases in between. In DNA form, the CDR3 reads TGTGCCAGCAGTTCCGGACCGTTCCCCTATGGCTACACCTTC. Its translation is CASSSGPFPYGYTF.